The T cell receptor (beta chain) under discussion was sequenced for a study of technical replicates of blood from a handful of donors. Clones were read by immunoSEQ multiplex PCR, and TCRdb kept only the in-frame ones, dropping some. The sample includes about 83,000 clones, around nine tenths of them seen just once. This clonotype was obtained from a human donor in good health. The specimen was T cells isolated from PBMCs.

The CDR3, as DNA: TGTGCCAGCAGCCATTTTTATCTTCTAGGAGAGCAGCCCTCCTACGAGCAGTACTTC. Translation: CASSHFYLLGEQPSYEQYF. This chain uses TRBV14 with TRBJ2-7, with unresolved D. Trimming left V 3 bases short and J 0 bases short, with 24 bases between. CDR3 size: 19 residues. The V gene's germline CDR1 is SGHDN and CDR2 FVKESK.